Shown below are 19 T cell receptor beta chains from a single sample sequenced in a study of blood T cell repertoires in COVID-19. Profiling relied on immunoSEQ multiplex PCR, and the TCRdb table lists in-frame clones only, not all of them. The table records fewer than 200,000 clones, about 85% of them present only once. The specimen was peripheral blood. The receptors here all came from a man aged 55-75 years with acute or convalescent COVID-19.

This chain connects TRBV19 to TRBJ2-7, with D perhaps matching TRBD2 (6 bases). The CDR3 spans 13 residues. The ends were cut back, 7 bases at V and 0 bases at J, with 10 bases in the middle. From germline, CDR1 is LNHDA and CDR2 SQIVND (reference sequence). The CDR3 region is CASTSGVSYEQYF. The CDR3 nucleotides are TGTGCCAGTACCTCGGGAGTCTCCTACGAGCAGTACTTC. Complete variable domain (other parts from reference TRBV19 and TRBJ2-7): DGGITQSPKYLFRKEGQNVTLSCEQNLNHDAMYWYRQDPGQGLRLIYYSQIVNDFQKGDIAEGYSVSREKKESFPLTVTSAQKNPTAFYLCASTSGVSYEQYFGPGTRLTVT.

This clone was observed a handful of times. This chain uses TRBV15 with TRBJ1-3; D uncertain. Germline V gives CDR1 LNHNV, CDR2 YYDKDF (reference sequence). The CDR3 is 16 amino acids. The ends were cut back, 3 bases at V and 1 base at J, with 13 bases in the middle. CDR3 sequence reads: CATSSPMEGSGNTIYF. The CDR3 DNA sequence: TGTGCCACCAGCAGTCCGATGGAGGGTTCTGGAAACACCATATATTTT. The full variable domain, rest sourced from reference TRBV15 and TRBJ1-3, is DAMVIQNPRYQVTQFGKPVTLSCSQTLNHNVMYWYQQKSSQAPKLLFHYYDKDFNNEADTPDNFQSRRPNTSFCFLDIRSPGLGDTAMYLCATSSPMEGSGNTIYFGEGSWLTVV.

The chain uses TRBV7-6 and TRBJ1-4, with 8 bases identical to TRBD1. Germline V gene data show CDR1 as SGHVS and CDR2 as FNYEAQ. The CDR3 totals 15 residues. Trimming at V came to 5 bases and at J to 7 bases, leaving 9 bases not matched to a gene. The CDR3 DNA reads as TGTGCCAGCAGCCAGAACAGGGGGGCAAGTGAAAAACTGTTTTTT. It yields the protein CASSQNRGASEKLFF.

V gene TRBV11-3 combines with J gene TRBJ2-2; possible D gene TRBD2, 6 bases. The germline CDR1 and CDR2 sequences are SGHNT and YENEEA. V was clipped by 2 bases and J by 0 bases, with 10 bases between them. This CDR3 has 16 amino acids. The CDR3: CASSLSLAANTGELFF. In nucleotides, the CDR3 is TGTGCCAGCAGCTTATCATTAGCGGCGAACACCGGGGAGCTGTTTTTT. Full variable domain (outside the CDR3, taken from reference TRBV11-3 and TRBJ2-2): EAGVVQSPRYKIIEKKQPVAFWCNPISGHNTLYWYLQNLGQGPELLIRYENEEAVDDSQLPKDRFSAERLKGVDSTLKIQPAELGDSAVYLCASSLSLAANTGELFFGEGSRLTVL.

V gene TRBV18 combines with J gene TRBJ2-2; D perhaps matches TRBD2 (6 bases). Germline CDR1 is KGHSH and CDR2 is LQKENI. This CDR3 is built from 17 residues. Deletions cut 2 bases from V and 3 bases from J, with 16 bases between. CDR3 loop: CASSPKIVGSDTGELFF. The CDR3, as DNA: TGTGCCAGCTCACCAAAGATCGTCGGGAGCGACACCGGGGAGCTGTTTTTT.

This chain joins TRBV12-5 and TRBJ1-1; tentatively, D is TRBD1 (5 bases). The V end was cut by 7 bases, the J end by 4 bases, with 13 bases between. The germline CDR1 and CDR2 sequences are LGHNT and FRNRAP. This CDR3 is 13 amino acids long. The CDR3 region is CASDYAGGTEAFF. For the CDR3, the DNA is TGTGCTAGTGATTACGCGGGGGGCACTGAAGCTTTCTTT.

This sequence joins TRBV11-2 and TRBJ2-1; no definite D call. Germline V gene data show CDR1 as SGHAT and CDR2 as FQNNGV. This CDR3 is built from 12 residues. Between the trimmed V and J ends, which lost 5 bases and 4 bases, there was a span of 6 bases. In DNA form, the CDR3 reads TGTGCCAGCAGCCCAACTTACAATGAGCAGTTCTTC. Encoded protein: CASSPTYNEQFF.

The chain uses TRBV18 and TRBJ2-2, with D hard to call. Germline V CDR1 and CDR2: KGHSH, LQKENI. The CDR3 loop spans 15 amino acids. V lost 0 bases and J lost 3, with 8 bases in between. CDR3 residues: CASSPPSDHTGELFF. The CDR3, as DNA: TGTGCCAGCTCACCACCGTCAGATCACACCGGGGAGCTGTTTTTT. Drawing the rest from reference TRBV18 and TRBJ2-2, the complete variable domain is NAGVMQNPRHLVRRRGQEARLRCSPMKGHSHVYWYRQLPEEGLKFMVYLQKENIIDESGMPKERFSAEFPKEGPSILRIQQVVRGDSAAYFCASSPPSDHTGELFFGEGSRLTVL.

This clone was counted a single time. The chain is built from TRBV5-1 and TRBJ2-1, with 10 bases identical to TRBD2. The trim removed 4 bases at V and 7 bases at J, leaving 5 bases unmatched. The germline V gene has CDR1 SGHRS and CDR2 YFSETQ. The CDR3 consists of 14 residues. CDR3 DNA sequence: TGCGCCAGCAGCCCAGGGACTAGCGAAAATGAGCAGTTCTTC. It specifies CASSPGTSENEQFF.

This chain uses TRBV18 with TRBJ2-1, with 7 bases fitting TRBD1. Germline V CDR1 and CDR2: KGHSH, LQKENI. V shed 2 bases and J 8 bases; nucleotides not matched to a gene: 9. This CDR3 has 15 amino acids. The CDR3 DNA is TGTGCCAGCTCACCAGGAAAGGGGGCTGAATATGAGCAGTTCTTC. Translated: CASSPGKGAEYEQFF.

This chain connects TRBV19 to TRBJ1-2; no definite D call. CDR1 is LNHDA, CDR2 SQIVND, per germline (reference sequence). The germline V and J ends were trimmed by 6 bases and 2 bases, with 13 bases remaining between them. CDR3 length: 14 residues. In DNA form, the CDR3 reads TGTGCCAGTAGACCATCGAACAGAAACTATGGCTACACCTTC. This sequence encodes CASRPSNRNYGYTF. The full variable domain, completed using reference TRBV19 and TRBJ1-2, is DGGITQSPKYLFRKEGQNVTLSCEQNLNHDAMYWYRQDPGQGLRLIYYSQIVNDFQKGDIAEGYSVSREKKESFPLTVTSAQKNPTAFYLCASRPSNRNYGYTFGSGTRLTVV.

The chain recombines TRBV7-3 with TRBJ2-7; 7 bases are a match to TRBD1. Trimming removed 4 bases from V and 5 bases from J; junction bases left unmatched: 5. This CDR3 has 13 amino acids. The germline gives CDR1 SGHTA, CDR2 FQGTGA. Here the CDR3 reads CASSWVTGDEQYF. DNA of the CDR3: TGTGCCAGCAGCTGGGTTACAGGGGACGAGCAGTACTTC. Using reference TRBV7-3 and TRBJ2-7 for the parts outside the CDR3, the full variable domain is GAGVSQTPSNKVTEKGKYVELRCDPISGHTALYWYRQSLGQGPEFLIYFQGTGAADDSGLPNDRFFAVRPEGSVSTLKIQRTERGDSAVYLCASSWVTGDEQYFGPGTRLTVT.

V is TRBV4-2 and J is TRBJ2-3, with 11 bases identical to TRBD2. V gave up 4 bases and J gave up 3 bases; unmatched junction bases: 6. This CDR3 is built from 16 residues. CDR1 LGHNA and CDR2 YNFKEQ come from the germline V gene. The CDR3 DNA reads TGTGCCAGCAGCCGGAATAGCGGGGGGGCGACAGATACGCAGTATTTT. Translating gives CASSRNSGGATDTQYF.

The chain employs TRBV6-6 and TRBJ2-7; TRBD1 agrees at 7 bases. CDR1 and CDR2 (germline): MNHNY, SVGAGI (reference sequence). The CDR3 loop spans 16 amino acids. The V segment lost 7 bases and the J segment 6 bases; nucleotides outside the gene matches: 18. The CDR3 loop reads CASIENPWTGWGEQYF. For the CDR3, the DNA is TGTGCCAGCATCGAAAACCCCTGGACAGGTTGGGGCGAGCAGTACTTC.

V and J are TRBV19 and TRBJ1-2, with TRBD1 matching 10 bases. V was clipped by 3 bases and J by 4 bases; unmatched bases: 8. The CDR3 is 16 residues long. Germline CDR1 LNHDA, CDR2 SQIVND (reference sequence). The CDR3 DNA follows: TGTGCCAGTAGTATCGACAGGGGGCGAACCCTCTATGGCTACACCTTC. It is translated as CASSIDRGRTLYGYTF.

The chain uses TRBV29-1 and TRBJ1-3; TRBD1 might be the D (6 bases). Germline V gene data show CDR1 as SQVTM and CDR2 as ANQGSEA. The CDR3 is made up of 15 amino acids. V dropped 1 base and J dropped 2 bases, with 12 bases sitting between them. DNA of the CDR3: TGCAGCGTTGAAGGAGGCAGGGGAACTGGAAACACCATATATTTT. Translated: CSVEGGRGTGNTIYF.

The CDR3 loop reads CAIRTGDGNTIYF. Written as DNA, the CDR3 is TGTGCCATCAGGACAGGGGACGGAAACACCATATATTTT. The rearrangement links TRBV10-3 to TRBJ1-3; 8 bases are a match to TRBD1. This CDR3 is built from 13 residues. Germline CDR1 reads ENHRY; CDR2 reads SYGVKD. V lost 6 bases, J lost 4 bases, and 2 bases stayed unmatched.

V and J are TRBV9 and TRBJ1-2; D perhaps matches TRBD1 (5 bases). V was clipped by 1 base and J by 6 bases, with 13 bases between them. The CDR3 length is 14 residues. Looked up from germline, CDR1 is SGDLS and CDR2 is YYNGEE. CDR3 sequence reads: CASSVNIQENGYTF. The DNA for the CDR3 is TGTGCCAGCAGCGTAAACATACAGGAAAATGGCTACACCTTC.

The V gene is TRBV25-1, the J gene TRBJ1-6, with a possible D match to TRBD1 (5 bases). From germline, CDR1 is MGHDK and CDR2 SYGVNS. The CDR3 loop spans 13 amino acids. The V gene lost 2 bases and the J gene lost 9 bases, with 8 bases spanning the gap. The chain's CDR3 is CASSEPGISPLHF. The CDR3 bases are TGTGCCAGCAGTGAACCAGGGATTTCACCCCTCCACTTT.